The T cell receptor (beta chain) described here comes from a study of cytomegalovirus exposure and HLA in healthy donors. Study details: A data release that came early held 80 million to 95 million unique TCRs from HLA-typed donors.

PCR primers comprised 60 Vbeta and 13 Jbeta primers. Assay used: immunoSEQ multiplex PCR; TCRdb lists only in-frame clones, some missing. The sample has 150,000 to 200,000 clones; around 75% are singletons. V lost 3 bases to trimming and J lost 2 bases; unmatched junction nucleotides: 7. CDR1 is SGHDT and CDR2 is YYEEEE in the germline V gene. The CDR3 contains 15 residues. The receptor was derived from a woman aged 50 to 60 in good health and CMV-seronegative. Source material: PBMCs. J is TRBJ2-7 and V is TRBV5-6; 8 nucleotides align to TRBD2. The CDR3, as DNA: TGTGCCAGCAGCTCTGGTGGGACTAGTGCCTACGAGCAGTACTTC. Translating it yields CASSSGGTSAYEQYF.